This passage covers 7 T cell receptor beta chains from one sample sequenced in a study of cytomegalovirus exposure and HLA in healthy donors. The PCR had 60 Vbeta and 13 Jbeta primers. Sequenced by immunoSEQ multiplex PCR; TCRdb stores in-frame clones only, minus some. Of 150,000 to 200,000 clones listed, about 80% are singletons. The specimen was PBMCs. All receptors come from a man between 18 and 35 years old in good health and CMV-seropositive.

This clone was detected only once. The chain links TRBV10-3 to TRBJ1-1; a weak D match, TRBD1 (5 bases). Trimming cost V 3 bases and J 0 bases, with 23 bases left between them. The CDR3 extends over 19 amino acids. Germline V lookup: CDR1 ENHRY, CDR2 SYGVKD. The DNA for the CDR3 is TGTGCCATCAGTGACCTCGGGGGTCGCGGGGGAAACCTGAACACTGAAGCTTTCTTT. The encoded protein is CAISDLGGRGGNLNTEAFF.

The chain is built from TRBV7-9 and TRBJ2-5; possibly TRBD2 for D (7 bases). Germline CDR1 is SEHNR and CDR2 is FQNEAQ (reference sequence). Trimming cost V 8 bases and J 1 base, with 14 bases left between them. The CDR3 totals 14 residues. The CDR3 DNA reads TGTGCCAGCGCATCCGGGGGGCTCCAAGAGACCCAGTACTTC. This sequence encodes CASASGGLQETQYF.

This clone occurred once. The J gene is TRBJ2-7, the V gene TRBV10-3; no clear D. The V gene lost 11 bases and the J gene lost 1 base, with 12 bases spanning the gap. The CDR3 spans 12 residues. Germline loops: CDR1 ENHRY, CDR2 SYGVKD. The CDR3 DNA follows: TGTGCCTCCGCGCAAATTTCCTACGAGCAGTACTTC. Translation gives CASAQISYEQYF.

The chain recombines TRBV4-3 with TRBJ2-1; D gene uncertain. V was shortened by 1 base and J by 0 bases, with 7 bases between the two germline ends. The CDR3 length is 15 residues. Germline V gene sequence: CDR1 LGHNA, CDR2 YSLEER. The CDR3 DNA is TGCGCCAGCAGCCAAGGGCCAACCTCCTACAATGAGCAGTTCTTC. Translation: CASSQGPTSYNEQFF.

This clone occurred once. This chain uses TRBV4-2 with TRBJ1-5, with D possibly matching TRBD1 (6 bases). Germline-derived CDR1 and CDR2 are LGHNA and YNFKEQ. The CDR3 has 21 residues. The germline V and J ends were trimmed by 0 bases and 9 bases, with 33 bases remaining between them. CDR3 nucleotides: TGTGCCAGCAGCCAAGACTCGAGTAATTTTCCGGGACAACCGACTCCACGGCCCCAGCATTTT. Translated, it gives CASSQDSSNFPGQPTPRPQHF.

This clone was observed a few times. The chain has TRBV27 and TRBJ2-7; 10 bases line up with TRBD2. Germline CDR1 is MNHEY and CDR2 is SMNVEV (reference sequence). The CDR3 length is 14 residues. Germline trimming cut 4 bases from V and 3 bases from J; bases unmatched to any gene: 3. The CDR3 DNA sequence: TGTGCCAGCAGTTATGAGCGGGAGGGCTACGAGCAGTACTTC. This gives the protein CASSYEREGYEQYF.

V gene TRBV11-2 combines with J gene TRBJ2-7; 8 nucleotides align to TRBD1. J gave up 6 bases and V 4 bases, and 11 bases lay outside the gene matches. Germline CDR1 and CDR2: SGHAT and FQNNGV. The CDR3 consists of 15 residues. This CDR3 reads CASSSIRQGYVEQYF. CDR3 coding DNA: TGTGCCAGCAGCTCGATCCGACAGGGGTATGTCGAGCAGTACTTC. The full variable domain, its missing parts supplied by reference TRBV11-2 and TRBJ2-7, is EAGVAQSPRYKIIEKRQSVAFWCNPISGHATLYWYQQILGQGPKLLIQFQNNGVVDDSQLPKDRFSAERLKGVDSTLKIQPAKLEDSAVYLCASSSIRQGYVEQYFGPGTRLTVT.